The TCR beta chain described here comes from a study of blood T cell repertoires in COVID-19. The wider study: Sites in the United States, Italy and Spain provided acute and convalescent COVID-19 samples. Sources were T cells, B-cell-depleted T cells, or PBMCs; the material itself was cDNA or gDNA.

Those enrolled in Seattle joined during active infection and were followed longitudinally afterward. Study processing details: Reference gene primer amplification gave nucleated cell count estimates. Only in-frame clones appear in the TCRdb table, and some are missing; sequencing was by immunoSEQ multiplex PCR. V and J calls and clone size are as listed in that table; D and trimming were resolved from the DNA. The sample has some 200,000 clones; around 84% are singletons. The CDR3 runs to 13 residues. CDR1 KGHSH and CDR2 LQKENI come from the germline V gene. Trimming removed 1 base from V and 7 bases from J, with 10 bases in between. This clone has more than one count but fewer than ten.

Sequencing used peripheral blood. The sequence derives from a woman of 80 years or more with COVID-19, enrolled during active disease. This chain links TRBV18 with TRBJ1-1; the D is unclear. Written as DNA, the CDR3 is TGTGCCAGCTCACCACTGGCAGACAATGAAGCTTTCTTT. Amino acids: CASSPLADNEAFF. The full variable domain, completed using reference TRBV18 and TRBJ1-1, is NAGVMQNPRHLVRRRGQEARLRCSPMKGHSHVYWYRQLPEEGLKFMVYLQKENIIDESGMPKERFSAEFPKEGPSILRIQQVVRGDSAAYFCASSPLADNEAFFGQGTRLTVV.